The TCR beta chain described here comes from a study of blood T cell repertoires in COVID-19. Study information: The United States, Italy and Spain provided the acute and convalescent COVID-19 samples. T cells, B-cell-depleted T cells, or PBMCs supplied cDNA or gDNA.

CDR1 and CDR2 (germline): SGDLS, YYNGEE. Trimming cost V 3 bases and J 8 bases, with 17 bases left between them. The CDR3 is made up of 14 amino acids. Study processing details: Nucleated cell number was recorded as an estimate derived from reference gene primer amplification. TCRdb keeps only in-frame clones here, not all; method: immunoSEQ multiplex PCR. V and J calls and clone size are those listed in that table; D and trimming were worked out from the DNA. The table records 150,000 to 200,000 clones, approximately 86% of them present only once. This clonotype was sampled from a man aged 50-60 years with active or convalescent COVID-19. The rearrangement uses TRBV9 and TRBJ1-2; D gene uncertain. Sequencing was performed on peripheral blood. The CDR3 DNA follows: TGTGCCAGCAGCGAGCGAGCGGCAGTAGGCGGCTACACCTTC. This translates into CASSERAAVGGYTF.